This T cell receptor beta chain comes out of a study of T cells in narcolepsy. Broader study findings: Comparing one patient's CSF and blood CD4+ clonotypes highlighted HCRT- and TRIB2-specific autoreactive clonotypes.

Details on this clone: As yet, its antigen is unknown.

Per the germline V gene, CDR1 is SEHNR and CDR2 is FQNEAQ (reference sequence). The CDR3 is 15 residues long. V was clipped by 5 bases and J by 3 bases; unmatched bases: 3. Produced via immunoSEQ multiplex PCR; TCRdb's table is partial and in-frame only. The table has tens of thousands of clones, approximately 78% seen once. The rearrangement uses TRBV7-9 and TRBJ2-1; 11 bases match TRBD1. The clonotype comes from a human donor with narcolepsy. Sequenced sample: CD45RA- memory CD4+ T cells from PBMCs. The CDR3 DNA sequence: TGTGCCAGCAGCACCGGGACAGGGGGCTACAATGAGCAGTTCTTC. Protein sequence: CASSTGTGGYNEQFF. Filled out from reference TRBV7-9 and TRBJ2-1, the complete variable domain reads DTGVSQNPRHKITKRGQNVTFRCDPISEHNRLYWYRQTLGQGPEFLTYFQNEAQLEKSRLLSDRFSAERPKGSFSTLEIQRTEQGDSAMYLCASSTGTGGYNEQFFGPGTRLTVL.